The 27 T cell receptor beta chains below were found in one sample sequenced in a study of OX40 agonist ivuxolimab in advanced cancers. TCRdb's table, derived via immunoSEQ multiplex PCR, lists solely in-frame clones and lacks some. Among 75,000 to 90,000 clones listed, over 85% were seen once. This specimen consisted of CD4+ or CD8+ T cells sorted from blood, obtained in a trial of the OX40 agonist ivuxolimab. Every receptor here comes from an adult with an advanced solid tumor such as melanoma, head and neck, liver or kidney cancer.

The chain employs TRBV6-5 and TRBJ1-1, with TRBD1 identical over 7 bases. This CDR3 spans 14 amino acids. CDR1 and CDR2 (germline): MNHEY, SVGAGI. Trimming removed 6 bases from V and 11 bases from J; junction bases left unmatched: 15. In DNA form, the CDR3 reads TGTGCCAGCAGCAAGGGGAACAGGGGTGCGGTGGCTTTCTTT. Its translation is CASSKGNRGAVAFF.

V is TRBV29-1 and J is TRBJ1-1; TRBD1 might be the D (6 bases). The CDR3 is 11 amino acids. V was trimmed by 6 bases and J by 10 bases, leaving 15 bases between them. Germline values: CDR1 SQVTM, CDR2 ANQGSEA. As DNA, the CDR3 is TGCAGCGTGGAACAGGGTTTGCGAGCTTTCTTT. Encoded protein: CSVEQGLRAFF.

This clone was found once. The sample carries other DNA sequences with the same CDR3. This chain uses TRBV30 with TRBJ1-3; the D gene is possibly TRBD1 (6 bases). CDR1 and CDR2 (germline): GTSNPN, SVGIG (reference sequence). The CDR3 has 13 amino acids. The germline V and J ends were trimmed by 2 bases and 2 bases, with 7 bases remaining between them. CDR3 residues: CAWSRGPGNTIYF. CDR3 nucleotides: TGTGCCTGGAGTCGGGGGCCTGGAAACACCATATATTTT.

V gene TRBV19 combines with J gene TRBJ1-5, with TRBD1 as a possible D gene (5 bases). The CDR3 totals 16 residues. Per the germline V gene, CDR1 is LNHDA and CDR2 is SQIVND (reference sequence). With 6 bases removed from V and 6 bases from J, the gap between germline ends came to 21 bases. The CDR3 loop reads CASRTRTQGSGQPQHF. In DNA form, the CDR3 reads TGTGCCAGTAGAACCCGTACGCAGGGTTCGGGTCAGCCCCAGCATTTT. Complete variable domain (other parts from reference TRBV19 and TRBJ1-5): DGGITQSPKYLFRKEGQNVTLSCEQNLNHDAMYWYRQDPGQGLRLIYYSQIVNDFQKGDIAEGYSVSREKKESFPLTVTSAQKNPTAFYLCASRTRTQGSGQPQHFGDGTRLSIL.

The chain is built from TRBV25-1 and TRBJ1-6, with D uncertain. This CDR3 has 13 residues. Germline lookup yields CDR1 MGHDK and CDR2 SYGVNS. Trimming cost V 9 bases and J 7 bases, with 13 bases left between them. CDR3 residues: CASRGVENSPLHF. The DNA for the CDR3 is TGTGCCAGTCGCGGGGTAGAAAATTCACCCCTCCACTTT. Using reference TRBV25-1 and TRBJ1-6 for the parts outside the CDR3, the full variable domain is EADIYQTPRYLVIGTGKKITLECSQTMGHDKMYWYQQDPGMELHLIHYSYGVNSTEKGDLSSESTVSRIRTEHFPLTLESARPSHTSQYLCASRGVENSPLHFGNGTRLTVT.

V is TRBV18 and J is TRBJ2-4, with 7 bases aligning to TRBD1. J was trimmed by 8 bases and V by 1 base; bases with no gene match: 5. CDR1 and CDR2 from the germline V gene are KGHSH and LQKENI. This CDR3 has 14 amino acids. CDR3 in DNA: TGTGCCAGCTCACCACTTTCAGGGGGTGACATTCAGTACTTC. It is translated as CASSPLSGGDIQYF.

The chain recombines TRBV7-9 with TRBJ2-7; 10 nucleotides align to TRBD2. The J segment lost 6 bases and the V segment lost 7 bases, leaving 9 bases of the junction unmatched. CDR3 size: 14 residues. The germline gives CDR1 SEHNR, CDR2 FQNEAQ (reference sequence). The CDR3 reads CASKAAGGSGEQYF. The CDR3 DNA reads TGTGCCAGCAAGGCAGCGGGAGGGTCCGGCGAGCAGTACTTC. Looking up the rest from reference TRBV7-9 and TRBJ2-7 gives the full variable domain: DTGVSQNPRHKITKRGQNVTFRCDPISEHNRLYWYRQTLGQGPEFLTYFQNEAQLEKSRLLSDRFSAERPKGSFSTLEIQRTEQGDSAMYLCASKAAGGSGEQYFGPGTRLTVT.

The chain employs TRBV7-2 and TRBJ2-3; 9 bases agree with TRBD1. CDR1 and CDR2 (germline): SGHTA, FQGNSA. Germline trimming cut 5 bases from V and 3 bases from J; bases unmatched to any gene: 6. This CDR3 is 15 amino acids long. The CDR3 DNA sequence: TGTGCCAGCAGCACGACAGGGGGAGGGACAGATACGCAGTATTTT. Translation: CASSTTGGGTDTQYF.

V and J are TRBV18 and TRBJ2-1; D may be TRBD2 (5 bases). The length of the CDR3 is 13 residues. Trimming cost V 6 bases and J 8 bases, with 14 bases left between them. Germline CDR1 KGHSH, CDR2 LQKENI. CDR3 bases: TGTGCCAGCTCCCCTAGGGAGACCCATGAGCAGTTCTTC. Residues: CASSPRETHEQFF.

The V call is TRBV4-1, the J call TRBJ1-1; D unresolved. The V end lost 5 bases, the J end lost 3 bases, and 13 bases lay between the germline ends. In germline, CDR1 is MGHRA, CDR2 YSYEKL. The CDR3 covers 14 residues. CDR3 in DNA: TGCGCCAGCAGCGGGCAGCCTAGGGACACTGAAGCTTTCTTT. Translation: CASSGQPRDTEAFF.

The CDR3 DNA is TGTGCCAGCTCACCGGTAGCGGTAGAGTTGGAGACCCAGTACTTC. Encoded protein: CASSPVAVELETQYF. This chain joins TRBV18 and TRBJ2-5; D may be TRBD2 (6 bases). Between the trimmed V and J ends, which lost 3 bases and 5 bases, there was a span of 16 bases. The germline CDR1 and CDR2 sequences are KGHSH and LQKENI. The CDR3 runs 15 residues.

The chain links TRBV25-1 to TRBJ1-2, with D unclear. The CDR3 is 12 amino acids. Per the germline V gene, CDR1 is MGHDK and CDR2 is SYGVNS. V lost 0 bases and J lost 8, with 7 bases in between. CDR3 coding DNA: TGTGCCAGCAGTGAATATTTGGGGGGCTACACCTTC. It translates to CASSEYLGGYTF.

The genes are TRBV10-1 and TRBJ2-1; D not certain. Trimming stripped 3 bases from V and 8 bases from J, with 8 bases between. The CDR3 is 12 amino acids. CDR1 and CDR2 (germline): WNHNN, SYGVQD (reference sequence). CDR3 residues: CASSDSSHEQFF. The CDR3, as DNA: TGCGCCAGCAGTGATAGCTCCCATGAGCAGTTCTTC.

This rearrangement joins TRBV27 to TRBJ1-1, with D unresolved. Germline values: CDR1 MNHEY, CDR2 SMNVEV (reference sequence). The CDR3 spans 14 residues. V lost 6 bases and J 2 bases, leaving 13 bases between the germline ends. For the CDR3, the DNA is TGTGCCAGCAGATATCACCACCAAAACACTGAAGCTTTCTTT. Translated, it gives CASRYHHQNTEAFF.

V usage is TRBV7-6 and J usage is TRBJ2-5, with D unclear. V was cut by 7 bases and J by 3 bases, with 3 bases left in between. CDR3 length equals 10 residues. Germline V lookup: CDR1 SGHVS, CDR2 FNYEAQ. Here the CDR3 reads CASNKETQYF. The CDR3 bases are TGTGCCAGCAATAAAGAGACCCAGTACTTC. Full variable domain (rest looked up from reference TRBV7-6 and TRBJ2-5): GAGVSQSPRYKVTKRGQDVALRCDPISGHVSLYWYRQALGQGPEFLTYFNYEAQQDKSGLPNDRFSAERPEGSISTLTIQRTEQRDSAMYRCASNKETQYFGPGTRLLVL.

This chain joins TRBV29-1 and TRBJ2-3, with D possibly being TRBD2 (5 bases). The CDR3 has 12 residues. Germline assignment: CDR1 SQVTM and CDR2 ANQGSEA. V lost 6 bases, J lost 2 bases, and 9 bases lay in between. The CDR3 here is CSVDGNTDTQYF. In DNA, the CDR3 is TGCAGCGTGGACGGGAACACAGATACGCAGTATTTT.

V and J are TRBV6-1 and TRBJ2-6; D might be TRBD1 or TRBD2, each matching 5 bases. The CDR3 has 16 amino acids. Per germline, CDR1 MNHNS and CDR2 SASEGT. V was pared by 4 bases and J by 0 bases, with 10 bases between. CDR3 in DNA: TGTGCCAGCAGTGCGGGACGGTACTCTGGGGCCAACGTCCTGACTTTC. It codes for CASSAGRYSGANVLTF.

The chain carries TRBV6-1 and TRBJ2-1; tentatively, D is TRBD2 (6 bases). The CDR3 runs to 15 residues. V shed 8 bases and J shed 0 bases, with 14 bases lying between them. From germline, CDR1 is MNHNS and CDR2 SASEGT. The CDR3 protein is CASSRRGSSYNEQFF. CDR3 coding DNA: TGTGCCAGCTCAAGGCGGGGTAGCTCCTACAATGAGCAGTTCTTC.

With respect to this clone: The identical CDR3 is also encoded by other nucleotide sequences in the sample. The chain uses TRBV6-1 and TRBJ1-2; tentatively, D is TRBD1 (6 bases). This CDR3 has 15 amino acids. Germline assignment: CDR1 MNHNS and CDR2 SASEGT. Trimming cost V 8 bases and J 7 bases, with 23 bases left between them. Written as DNA, the CDR3 is TGTGCCAGCGCCGGGGCCCAGGGGCTCTCCGGTGGCTACACCTTC. Amino acids: CASAGAQGLSGGYTF.

This chain uses TRBV5-1 with TRBJ2-1, with a possible D match to TRBD2 (6 bases). The length of the CDR3 is 15 residues. V was clipped by 4 bases and J by 0 bases, with 11 bases between them. The germline V gene encodes CDR1 SGHRS and CDR2 YFSETQ. As DNA, the CDR3 is TGCGCCAGCAGCGGCGGGATGAGCTCCTACAATGAGCAGTTCTTC. Encoded protein: CASSGGMSSYNEQFF.

The CDR3 region has the DNA TGTGCCAGCAGATCTCCTACGGGGGACACTGAAGCTTTCTTT. Translated: CASRSPTGDTEAFF. The chain uses TRBV6-5 and TRBJ1-1, with D perhaps matching TRBD1 (5 bases). The CDR3 is 14 amino acids. Germline lookup yields CDR1 MNHEY and CDR2 SVGAGI. V lost 6 bases and J lost 3, with 14 bases in between.

The chain is built from TRBV5-6 and TRBJ2-7; D is unclear. The CDR3 sequence is 14 residues long. Trimming pared 2 bases from V and 4 bases from J, leaving 13 bases between. Per the germline V gene, CDR1 is SGHDT and CDR2 is YYEEEE. The CDR3 DNA is TGTGCCAGCAGCTTTCCTTCTACCATTTACGAGCAGTACTTC. As protein: CASSFPSTIYEQYF. Supplemented by reference TRBV5-6 and TRBJ2-7, the full variable domain reads DAGVTQSPTHLIKTRGQQVTLRCSPKSGHDTVSWYQQALGQGPQFIFQYYEEEERQRGNFPDRFSGHQFPNYSSELNVNALLLGDSALYLCASSFPSTIYEQYFGPGTRLTVT.

This chain links TRBV18 with TRBJ2-5, with D possibly TRBD1 on 6 matching bases. Germline V gene data show CDR1 as KGHSH and CDR2 as LQKENI. The CDR3 runs to 15 residues. Trimming removed 2 bases at V and 4 bases at J, with 14 bases between. Here the CDR3 DNA reads TGTGCCAGCTCACCAAATGGTCCAGGGGCAGAGACCCAGTACTTC. Translation gives CASSPNGPGAETQYF. The full variable domain, in which reference TRBV18 and TRBJ2-5 provide the parts outside the CDR3, is NAGVMQNPRHLVRRRGQEARLRCSPMKGHSHVYWYRQLPEEGLKFMVYLQKENIIDESGMPKERFSAEFPKEGPSILRIQQVVRGDSAAYFCASSPNGPGAETQYFGPGTRLLVL.

This sequence joins TRBV19 and TRBJ1-4; 8 bases fit TRBD1. With 4 bases clipped from V and 7 bases from J, the junction kept 11 bases outside the gene matches. The germline V gene encodes CDR1 LNHDA and CDR2 SQIVND (reference sequence). The CDR3 has 16 residues. This chain's CDR3 is CASSTLTRGQGEKLFF. CDR3 nucleotide sequence: TGTGCCAGTAGTACCCTCACCAGGGGGCAGGGTGAAAAACTGTTTTTT.

The chain couples TRBV19 to TRBJ2-7, with a tentative D call TRBD2 (5 bases). There are 14 residues in the CDR3. Deletions cut 4 bases from V and 7 bases from J, with 17 bases between. Germline CDR1 reads LNHDA; CDR2 reads SQIVND (reference sequence). The DNA for the CDR3 is TGTGCCAGTAGTACCCGGGGAGCACTGGGTGAGCAGTACTTC. As protein: CASSTRGALGEQYF.

The chain employs TRBV21-1 and TRBJ2-7; TRBD2, as called in the table, went unchecked against the DNA. TRBV21-1 is a pseudogene. This CDR3 comprises 9 residues. The chain's CDR3 is CAGRGREYF. The CDR3 region has the DNA TGTGCCGGTCGGGGTCGGGAGTACTTC.

V gene TRBV29-1 combines with J gene TRBJ2-5; D is perhaps TRBD2 (6 bases). The CDR3 covers 12 residues. Germline V gene data show CDR1 as SQVTM and CDR2 as ANQGSEA. Deletions cut 3 bases from V and 4 bases from J, with 9 bases between. The DNA for the CDR3 is TGCAGCGTTGATACTAGCAGAGAGACCCAGTACTTC. Protein sequence: CSVDTSRETQYF. Filled out from reference TRBV29-1 and TRBJ2-5, the complete variable domain reads SAVISQKPSRDICQRGTSLTIQCQVDSQVTMMFWYRQQPGQSLTLIATANQGSEATYESGFVIDKFPISRPNLTFSTLTVSNMSPEDSSIYLCSVDTSRETQYFGPGTRLLVL.